This is a list of T cell receptor beta chains from one sample in a study of cytomegalovirus exposure and HLA in healthy donors. Assay used: immunoSEQ multiplex PCR; TCRdb lists only in-frame clones, some missing. This sample yields 95,000 to 110,000 clones, of which approximately 80% are seen a single time; under 5% belongs to the top ten. Material for sequencing was PBMCs. These receptors came from a male donor in good health and CMV-seronegative. Each CDR3 is given with its conserved first and last residue. The D gene is left open where the match is weak. The size field is filled for only some rows; it gives once, few, many or a size class.

TRBD2	TRBV4-1	TRBJ2-1	once	CASSQGLREAYNEQFF	TGCGCCAGCAGCCAAGGCTTGCGGGAGGCCTACAATGAGCAGTTCTTC
TRBD1	TRBV9	TRBJ1-5	-	CASSRGTGLNQPQHF	TGTGCCAGCAGCAGGGGGACAGGTCTAAATCAGCCCCAGCATTTT
TRBD2	TRBV28	TRBJ2-1	few	CASRPSGSGSDNEQFF	TGTGCCAGCAGGCCTAGCGGGAGCGGATCTGACAATGAGCAGTTCTTC
-	TRBV30	TRBJ2-7	-	CAWGLVRREQYF	TGTGCCTGGGGCCTCGTCCGGAGGGAGCAGTACTTC
TRBD1	TRBV6-4	TRBJ1-2	once	CASRPGTGRRWGYTF	TGTGCCAGCAGGCCCGGGACAGGGCGCCGATGGGGCTACACCTTC
-	TRBV29-1	TRBJ1-2	-	CSVEDRQTLFYGYTF	TGCAGCGTTGAAGATCGGCAGACACTTTTCTATGGCTACACCTTC
-	TRBV2	TRBJ2-6	-	CASRALISGANVLTF	TGTGCCAGCAGAGCCCTTATCTCTGGGGCCAACGTCCTGACTTTC
TRBD1	TRBV15	TRBJ2-7	-	CATSRSGTGRYYEQYF	TGTGCCACCAGCAGAAGCGGGACAGGGAGGTATTACGAGCAGTACTTC
-	TRBV27	TRBJ2-1	few	CASSSRGRGDYNEQFF	TGTGCCAGCAGTTCCCGGGGCAGGGGGGACTACAATGAGCAGTTCTTC
-	TRBV14	TRBJ1-5	-	CASHFQSNQPQHF	TGTGCCAGCCACTTTCAAAGCAATCAGCCCCAGCATTTT
TRBD1	TRBV28	TRBJ1-4	-	CASSLAGTGEGEKLFF	TGTGCCAGCAGCCTAGCCGGGACAGGGGAAGGTGAAAAACTGTTTTTT
TRBD1	TRBV28	TRBJ1-4	-	CASSLLPGQGNEKLFF	TGTGCCAGCAGTTTGTTACCGGGACAGGGGAATGAAAAACTGTTTTTT
TRBD1	TRBV30	TRBJ2-7	-	CAWSTGTGSYEQYF	TGTGCCTGGAGTACGGGGACAGGCTCCTACGAGCAGTACTTC
-	TRBV6-6	TRBJ1-2	-	CASTNAVVSPNYGYTF	TGTGCCAGCACCAACGCGGTGGTCAGTCCTAACTATGGCTACACCTTC
-	TRBV7-2	TRBJ2-3	-	CASPTRGRAVGTQYF	TGTGCCAGCCCGACCAGGGGCAGGGCGGTAGGTACGCAGTATTTT
TRBD2	TRBV19	TRBJ2-7	few	CATRTNPRLAGDPYEQYF	TGTGCCACTCGAACCAACCCAAGACTAGCGGGAGACCCCTACGAGCAGTACTTC
-	TRBV12-1	TRBJ1-5	-	CASSFARRDSNQPQHF	TGTGCCAGCAGCTTTGCGCGGAGGGATAGCAATCAGCCCCAGCATTTT
TRBD1	TRBV18	TRBJ1-1	-	CASSLDRGAEAFF	TGTGCCAGCTCACTGGACAGGGGAGCTGAAGCTTTCTTT
TRBD1	TRBV19	TRBJ1-4	-	CASRDRGLSTNEKLFF	TGTGCCAGCCGGGACAGGGGGCTTTCGACTAATGAAAAACTGTTTTTT
-	TRBV10-3	TRBJ2-3	few	CAVWSSSTDTQYF	TGTGCCGTTTGGAGCAGTAGCACAGATACGCAGTATTTT
-	TRBV2	TRBJ1-4	-	CASSDSGGQGEKLFF	TGTGCCAGCAGTGACTCGGGGGGGCAGGGTGAAAAACTGTTTTTT
-	TRBV9	TRBJ2-1	-	CASSVAGSGEQFF	TGTGCCAGCAGCGTAGCAGGCAGCGGTGAGCAGTTCTTC
TRBD1	TRBV29-1	TRBJ2-7	-	CSGTGGRGEQYF	TGCAGCGGAACAGGGGGCAGGGGCGAGCAGTACTTC
TRBD2	TRBV7-3	TRBJ2-1	-	CASSLGGLAGGINEQFF	TGTGCCAGCAGCTTAGGGGGACTAGCGGGAGGAATCAATGAGCAGTTCTTC
-	TRBV6-5	TRBJ1-1	few	CASSRAGGGFTEAFF	TGTGCCAGCAGCCGCGCCGGGGGGGGATTCACTGAAGCTTTCTTT
TRBD2	TRBV7-9	TRBJ2-7	-	CASRWAGGPNEQYF	TGTGCCAGCCGGTGGGCGGGAGGGCCTAACGAGCAGTACTTC
-	TRBV6-6	TRBJ1-2	-	CASSFNDPGSGYTF	TGTGCCAGCAGTTTCAATGATCCGGGTTCTGGCTACACCTTC
TRBD1	TRBV2	TRBJ2-7	-	CASSAAGGSYEQYF	TGTGCCAGCAGTGCGGCAGGGGGTTCCTACGAGCAGTACTTC
-	TRBV5-6	TRBJ2-7	few	CASSGKQGTAYEQYF	TGTGCCAGCAGCGGCAAACAGGGTACTGCCTACGAGCAGTACTTC
TRBD1	TRBV28	TRBJ1-2	-	CASSYNRGGYTF	TGTGCCAGCAGTTACAACAGGGGGGGCTACACCTTC
TRBD1	TRBV6-5	TRBJ2-7	-	CASSSAGGEDDEQYF	TGTGCCAGCAGTTCCGCAGGGGGCGAAGATGACGAGCAGTACTTC
TRBD1	TRBV28	TRBJ2-3	-	CASSFDREIDTQYF	TGTGCCAGCAGTTTTGACAGGGAGATAGATACGCAGTATTTT
-	TRBV6-1	TRBJ2-7	once	CASMDYEQYF	TGTGCCAGCATGGACTACGAGCAGTACTTC
TRBD2	TRBV2	TRBJ2-7	-	CASPSGLNSYEQYF	TGTGCCAGCCCTTCGGGACTAAACTCCTACGAGCAGTACTTC
TRBD2	TRBV6-5	TRBJ2-1	-	CASSYFTQRENNEQFF	TGTGCCAGCAGTTACTTTACCCAGCGGGAGAACAATGAGCAGTTCTTC
TRBD2	TRBV7-2	TRBJ2-2	-	CASSPPGGPAGELFF	TGTGCCAGCAGCCCTCCGGGAGGGCCGGCCGGGGAGCTGTTTTTT
-	TRBV7-9	TRBJ1-5	-	CASSPGRDQPQHF	TGTGCCAGCAGCCCAGGGAGGGATCAGCCCCAGCATTTT
TRBD1	TRBV7-8	TRBJ2-7	-	CASSQIAPGGYEQYF	TGTGCCAGCAGCCAGATAGCCCCAGGGGGCTACGAGCAGTACTTC
-	TRBV12-5	TRBJ2-7	-	CASGYGDEQYF	TGTGCTAGTGGTTATGGAGACGAGCAGTACTTC
-	TRBV7-8	TRBJ2-6	-	CASSLEVAGTGANVLTF	TGTGCCAGCAGCTTAGAGGTAGCCGGAACTGGGGCCAACGTCCTGACTTTC
TRBD1	TRBV30	TRBJ2-3	-	CAWGTGSTDTQYF	TGTGCCTGGGGGACAGGGAGCACAGATACGCAGTATTTT
TRBD2	TRBV7-2	TRBJ2-5	-	CASSLFAGVGETQYF	TGTGCCAGCAGCTTATTTGCGGGAGTAGGTGAGACCCAGTACTTC
-	TRBV5-8	TRBJ2-7	-	CASSLLPLSIYEQYF	TGTGCCAGCAGCTTGCTCCCCTTAAGCATTTACGAGCAGTACTTC
-	TRBV30	TRBJ2-1	few	CAWSGLSEQFF	TGTGCCTGGAGTGGACTGTCAGAGCAGTTCTTC
TRBD2	TRBV13	TRBJ2-7	-	CASRTSGRAYEQYF	TGTGCCAGCAGGACTAGCGGGAGGGCCTACGAGCAGTACTTC
TRBD2	TRBV7-2	TRBJ2-7	-	CASSLVGVAGPGEQYF	TGTGCCAGCAGCTTAGTCGGAGTAGCGGGGCCGGGCGAGCAGTACTTC
TRBD1	TRBV6-5	TRBJ2-7	-	CASRRQGRSYEQYF	TGTGCCAGCAGAAGACAGGGACGATCTTACGAGCAGTACTTC
TRBD1	TRBV6-5	TRBJ2-7	-	CASSRDRASEQYF	TGTGCCAGCAGTCGGGACAGGGCAAGCGAGCAGTACTTC
-	TRBV5-1	TRBJ1-1	few	CASGEDLNTEAFF	TGCGCCAGCGGGGAGGATTTGAACACTGAAGCTTTCTTT
TRBD2	TRBV11-3	TRBJ2-1	few	CASSARLAGAHNEQFF	TGTGCCAGCAGCGCCCGACTAGCGGGAGCCCACAATGAGCAGTTCTTC